The sequence of this T cell receptor beta chain was determined in a study of T cell responses to AZD1222 COVID-19 vaccine. Study results and caveats: Donors were largely white British and mainly female; clonal diversity was possibly underestimated.

There are 14 residues in the CDR3. Germline values: CDR1 SGHTA, CDR2 FQGNSA. J was trimmed by 7 bases and V by 1 base; bases with no gene match: 3. This table comes from immunoSEQ multiplex PCR, and its TCRdb copy is limited to in-frame clones, with some not included. This table holds fewer than 150,000 clones, just over 85% found once. Details on this clone: What it binds is not known.

The chain has TRBV7-2 and TRBJ2-1; 8 bases fit TRBD2. This sequence was found in an adult in good health. Sequenced material: peripheral blood, taken on day 0 of AZD1222 vaccination. As DNA, the CDR3 is TGTGCCAGCAGCTTAGATAGCGGGACTAATGAGCAGTTCTTC. Amino acids: CASSLDSGTNEQFF.